The 12 T cell receptor beta chains presented below share a single source sample, sequenced in a study of neurological immune-mediated disorders. Via MiXCR, TCRdb re-called the 5' RACE reads, giving one row per CDR3 protein. This sample has about 74,000 distinct CDR3 sequences, with roughly 5.5% found just once. Sequences were obtained from PBMCs. The source is a man between 18 and 29 years old with multiple sclerosis.

This clonotype has at least ten counts. The chain recombines TRBV20-1 with TRBJ2-1; 9 nucleotides agree with TRBD2. Unmatched junction bases numbered 4, after V lost 1 base and J lost 0 bases. Germline lookup yields CDR1 DFQATT and CDR2 SNEGSKA (reference sequence). The CDR3 covers 16 residues. DNA of the CDR3: TGCAGTGCTAGAGCCCTAGCGGGGAGCTCCTACAATGAGCAGTTCTTC. Encoded protein: CSARALAGSSYNEQFF.

In this sample, this clonotype turned up many times. This rearrangement joins TRBV27 to TRBJ2-4; no clear D. The V gene lost 5 bases and the J gene lost 0 bases, with 11 bases spanning the gap. The CDR3 sequence is 15 residues long. Germline lookup yields CDR1 MNHEY and CDR2 SMNVEV (reference sequence). The CDR3 here is CASSPLGLAKNIQYF. CDR3 nucleotide sequence: TGTGCCAGCAGTCCTCTCGGTTTAGCCAAAAACATTCAGTACTTC.

This clonotype was seen many times. This rearrangement joins TRBV7-2 to TRBJ2-2; D might be TRBD2 (5 bases). The CDR3 extends over 16 amino acids. Germline V lookup: CDR1 SGHTA, CDR2 FQGNSA. V was cut by 1 base and J by 4 bases, with 13 bases left in between. CDR3 nucleotide sequence: TGTGCCAGCAGCTTAGGGACTTTTTTTCCCACCGGGGAGCTGTTTTTT. It codes for CASSLGTFFPTGELFF.

In this sample, this clonotype turned up many times. This chain uses TRBV5-6 with TRBJ2-1; D not certain. The CDR3 has 15 amino acids. V lost 1 base, J lost 0 bases, and 8 bases lay in between. The germline V gene encodes CDR1 SGHDT and CDR2 YYEEEE. CDR3 amino acids: CASSLPVSSYNEQFF. The CDR3 nucleotides are TGTGCCAGCAGCTTGCCAGTTAGCTCCTACAATGAGCAGTTCTTC.

This clonotype came up many times. This chain links TRBV24-1 with TRBJ2-3, with D uncertain. The CDR3 is 13 amino acids. V lost 2 bases to trimming and J lost 10 bases, with 12 bases between them. Germline V gives CDR1 KGHDR, CDR2 SFDVKD. This CDR3 reads CATSDSVRGPQYF. As DNA, the CDR3 is TGTGCCACCAGTGATTCTGTAAGAGGTCCGCAGTATTTT.

At least ten counts were recorded for this clonotype. This chain links TRBV5-6 with TRBJ2-5; D gene uncertain. The V end was cut by 1 base, the J end by 5 bases, with 6 bases between. CDR3 length equals 12 residues. CDR1 and CDR2 from the germline V gene are SGHDT and YYEEEE. The CDR3 sequence: CASSLSVETQYF. The CDR3 coding sequence is TGTGCCAGCAGCTTGTCCGTGGAGACCCAGTACTTC.

This clonotype came up many times. V is TRBV12-3 or TRBV12-4 and J is TRBJ1-6; D is ambiguous. V was shortened by 2 bases and J by 7 bases, with 12 bases between the two germline ends. CDR3 length: 15 amino acids. This CDR3 reads CASSLTRTRNSPLHF. The CDR3 DNA follows: TGTGCCAGCAGTTTAACCAGGACGAGAAATTCACCCCTCCACTTT.

This clonotype was detected only a few times. One junction end does not reproduce the germline sequence, and a read error may be involved. The V call is TRBV5-1, the J call TRBJ1-5, with D unresolved. The germline gives CDR1 SGHRS, CDR2 YFSETQ. The CDR3 extends over 13 amino acids. CDR3 sequence (DNA): TGCGCCAGCAGACGAGGGTCGGATCAGCCCCAGAATTTT. Protein product: CASRRGSDQPQNF.

This clonotype was seen repeatedly, ten times or more. This chain connects TRBV10-3 to TRBJ2-6; D is undetermined. This CDR3 spans 15 amino acids. The germline V gene encodes CDR1 ENHRY and CDR2 SYGVKD. Trimming left V 3 bases short and J 1 base short, with 7 bases between. DNA for the CDR3: TGTGCCATCAGTGACAATCTGTCTGGGGCCAACGTCCTGACTTTC. Its translation: CAISDNLSGANVLTF.

The table lists this clonotype with a few counts. V gene TRBV25-1 combines with J gene TRBJ2-1; D tentatively reads TRBD1 or TRBD2 (5 bases each). This CDR3 spans 15 amino acids. Trimming shortened V by 6 bases and J by 0 bases, and 12 bases separated the two germline ends. Germline assignment: CDR1 MGHDK and CDR2 SYGVNS. The CDR3 loop reads CASRDTRSSYNEQFF. For the CDR3, the DNA is TGTGCCAGCAGGGACACTAGGAGCTCCTACAATGAGCAGTTCTTC.

The chain has TRBV5-1 and TRBJ2-7; D is ambiguous. Germline CDR1 and CDR2: SGHRS and YFSETQ. CDR3 length equals 13 residues. V was pared by 1 base and J by 4 bases, with 9 bases between. As DNA, the CDR3 is TGCGCCAGCAGCTTGCAAGCAGAATACGAGCAGTACTTC. Amino acid sequence: CASSLQAEYEQYF.

This clonotype was detected ten times or more. The V and J genes are TRBV5-1 and TRBJ1-5; 10 nucleotides agree with TRBD1. The germline gives CDR1 SGHRS, CDR2 YFSETQ. The CDR3 loop spans 16 amino acids. The V segment lost 0 bases and the J segment 3 bases; nucleotides outside the gene matches: 3. CDR3: CASSLGGTGVNQPQHF. The CDR3 DNA reads as TGCGCCAGCAGCTTGGGGGGGACAGGGGTCAATCAGCCCCAGCATTTT.